These T cell receptor beta chains were read from a single sample in a study of T cell responses to AZD1222 COVID-19 vaccine. Data came from immunoSEQ multiplex PCR; TCRdb stores just in-frame clones and leaves some out. The sample holds 150,000 or so clones. Sequences were obtained from peripheral blood. Every receptor here comes from an adult in good health. Each CDR3 is given without its conserved first and last residue.

V	J	CDR3
TRBV4-1	TRBJ1-4	ASSQVRGGITNEKLF
TRBV28	TRBJ1-5	ASAPGANQPQH
TRBV7-3	TRBJ2-3	ASSPLGHIDTQY
TRBV7-2	TRBJ2-7	ASSNGPTYEQY
TRBV19	TRBJ1-2	ASSITAGTVLLT
TRBV7-2	TRBJ1-2	ASSLGRTGLYGYT
TRBV11-3	TRBJ1-2	ATSTGDQYT
TRBV18	TRBJ2-5	ASSPLGQETQY
TRBV4-1	TRBJ2-7	ASSQEYGGTYEQY
TRBV7-2	TRBJ1-2	ASSFDRDRSYGYT
TRBV10-3	TRBJ1-4	AISEKKFGEKLF
TRBV11-2	TRBJ2-1	ASSSGTGYNEQF
TRBV19	TRBJ2-4	ASTGTGFFLQY
TRBV28	TRBJ1-5	ASSFGTRRSNQPQH
TRBV6-6	TRBJ1-4	ASSYTFNEKLF
TRBV6-5	TRBJ2-1	AIGTGDIEQF
TRBV10-2	TRBJ1-2	ASSEPPLNYGYT
TRBV6-5	TRBJ2-1	ASPNDRDNEQF
TRBV18	TRBJ2-1	ASSLAGLVTRTFYNEQF
TRBV18	TRBJ2-7	ASSPSILGQGSSEQY
TRBV3-1/TRBV3-2	TRBJ2-1	ASSQGPPTSGGFNEQF
TRBV11-2	TRBJ2-1	ASSFRGGGLSYNEQF
TRBV12-5	TRBJ2-5	ASGGWAGEETQY
TRBV5-1	TRBJ1-2	ASSLGGTYGYT
TRBV18	TRBJ2-3	ASSPGGGRTSGTDTQY
TRBV5-4	TRBJ1-1	ASSFRGGTEAF
TRBV11-3	TRBJ2-3	ASSLGQRGGDTQY
TRBV3-1/TRBV3-2	TRBJ2-7	ASSRTSGGAGAYEQY